The 18 T cell receptor beta chains in this list originate from one sample, sequenced in a study of T cells after yellow fever vaccination. Via MiXCR, TCRdb re-called the 5' RACE reads, giving one row per CDR3 protein. The sample yields 610,000 or so distinct CDR3 sequences, roughly 12% seen once. Sequenced material: PBMCs, taken on the day of the yellow fever booster vaccination. All receptors come from a man aged 25-45 years who received the YFV17D yellow fever vaccine.

The chain recombines TRBV20-1 with TRBJ2-5; TRBD1 agrees at 10 bases. Germline V gene lookup returns CDR1 DFQATT and CDR2 SNEGSKA (reference sequence). J was trimmed by 4 bases and V by 6 bases; bases with no gene match: 8. The CDR3 consists of 14 residues. The CDR3, as DNA: TGCAGTGCGCCCAAGACAGGGGGCGTAGAGACCCAGTACTTC. Its protein is CSAPKTGGVETQYF.

This clonotype was found a few times. The J gene is TRBJ1-5, the V gene TRBV28, with D perhaps TRBD1 (5 bases). V lost 7 bases and J 0 bases, leaving 13 bases between the germline ends. The V gene's germline CDR1 is MDHEN and CDR2 SYDVKM. The CDR3 totals 15 residues. This CDR3 is CASIGRVYSNQPQHF. Written as DNA, the CDR3 is TGTGCCAGCATCGGCAGGGTTTATAGCAATCAGCCCCAGCATTTT.

This sequence joins TRBV19 and TRBJ2-3; 7 nucleotides line up with TRBD2. After removal of 6 bases from V and 5 bases from J, the junction contained 8 bases not matched to a gene. The CDR3 extends over 14 amino acids. CDR1 LNHDA and CDR2 SQIVND come from the germline V gene (reference sequence). The CDR3 protein is CASRNRGREDTQYF. The CDR3 DNA reads as TGTGCCAGTAGGAACCGCGGGAGAGAAGATACGCAGTATTTT.

The rearrangement links TRBV10-3 to TRBJ2-5; 9 bases are a match to TRBD1. V lost 4 bases, J lost 5 bases, and 5 bases stayed unmatched. This CDR3 is 14 amino acids long. Per the germline V gene, CDR1 is ENHRY and CDR2 is SYGVKD. CDR3 sequence: CAISADRGYETQYF. CDR3 coding DNA: TGTGCCATCAGTGCAGACAGGGGGTACGAGACCCAGTACTTC.

This clonotype was seen ten or more times. The genes are TRBV7-9 and TRBJ1-4; 7 positions agree with TRBD1. The CDR3 is 14 residues long. V shed 5 bases, J shed 0 bases, and the junction held 0 bases outside the gene matches. Per germline, CDR1 SEHNR and CDR2 FQNEAQ (reference sequence). The CDR3 nucleotides are TGTGCCAGCAGCCAGGGGGCAACTAATGAAAAACTGTTTTTT. The encoded protein is CASSQGATNEKLFF.

This chain joins TRBV20-1 and TRBJ1-1; no definite D call. V lost 6 bases and J lost 4, with 9 bases in between. The length of the CDR3 is 11 residues. The germline V gene encodes CDR1 DFQATT and CDR2 SNEGSKA (reference sequence). The CDR3 nucleotides are TGCAGTGCCCAGCGCGCCACTGAAGCTTTCTTT. It yields the protein CSAQRATEAFF.

The chain combines TRBV4-3 with TRBJ2-7, with D possibly TRBD2 on 6 matching bases. Germline lookup yields CDR1 LGHNA and CDR2 YSLEER. There are 16 residues in the CDR3. V was cut by 4 bases and J by 0 bases, with 16 bases left in between. CDR3 protein: CASSPVGGTSSYEQYF. In DNA, the CDR3 is TGCGCCAGCAGCCCAGTGGGCGGGACGAGCTCCTACGAGCAGTACTTC.

This clonotype has ten or more counts. The CDR3 coding sequence is TGTGCCCACCAGATCAAACTAACTGAAGCCAAAAACATTCAGTACTTC. Translation: CAHQIKLTEAKNIQYF. The gene calls are TRBV9 and TRBJ2-4; D uncertain. CDR3 length equals 16 residues. The V end lost 10 bases, the J end lost 0 bases, and 20 bases lay between the germline ends. From germline, CDR1 is SGDLS and CDR2 YYNGEE.

Concerning this clonotype: The missing conserved phenylalanine or tryptophan at the end of this CDR3 makes a read error likely. The chain recombines TRBV7-2 with TRBJ2-7; the match to TRBD2 covers 10 bases. With 8 bases clipped from V and 4 bases from J, the junction kept 8 bases outside the gene matches. CDR3 size: 14 residues. CDR1 is SGHTA, CDR2 FQGNSA, per germline. CDR3 region: CASRGGLARYEQYC. CDR3 nucleotides: TGTGCCAGCCGCGGGGGACTAGCGAGGTACGAGCAGTACTGC.

The V and J genes are TRBV7-9 and TRBJ1-1; D gene ambiguous. The V end lost 5 bases, the J end lost 1 base, and 11 bases lay between the germline ends. The germline CDR1 and CDR2 sequences are SEHNR and FQNEAQ (reference sequence). The CDR3 length is 14 residues. CDR3 DNA sequence: TGTGCCAGCAGCGCCCCCGGGAAGAACACTGAAGCTTTCTTT. It yields the protein CASSAPGKNTEAFF.

The table lists this clonotype with a few counts. The V and J genes are TRBV5-1 and TRBJ2-1; 8 bases are shared with TRBD2. The germline V gene encodes CDR1 SGHRS and CDR2 YFSETQ. The CDR3 runs 17 residues. V lost 1 base and J lost 8; bases outside the gene matches: 14. CDR3 residues: CASSLRSEPGLGHEQFF. The CDR3 bases are TGCGCCAGCAGCTTGAGGTCCGAACCGGGACTAGGCCATGAGCAGTTCTTC.

This clonotype was picked up a small number of times. The V call is TRBV7-8, the J call TRBJ1-3, with D unresolved. The germline V gene has CDR1 SGHVS and CDR2 FQNEAQ. The CDR3 length is 12 residues. V was cut by 5 bases and J by 7 bases, with 9 bases left in between. Here the CDR3 reads CASSDGRNTIYF. Written as DNA, the CDR3 is TGTGCCAGCAGCGATGGACGCAACACCATATATTTT.

This clonotype is a singleton in its sample. The rearrangement uses TRBV6-1 and TRBJ1-5; a possible D gene is TRBD1 (6 bases). Germline V CDR1 and CDR2: MNHNS, SASEGT. V shed 6 bases and J shed 6 bases, with 12 bases lying between them. The CDR3 has 13 amino acids. CDR3 region: CASSPTGRQPQHF. In DNA form, the CDR3 reads TGTGCCAGCAGCCCAACAGGGCGTCAGCCCCAGCATTTT.

This clonotype was counted only a few times. This sequence joins TRBV19 and TRBJ1-5, with D perhaps matching TRBD1 (5 bases). CDR1 and CDR2 (germline): LNHDA, SQIVND (reference sequence). This CDR3 has 18 amino acids. V was clipped by 4 bases and J by 2 bases, with 21 bases between them. The CDR3 here is CASSTLPIGHLGNQPQHF. CDR3 DNA: TGTGCCAGTAGTACACTCCCCATCGGACACTTAGGCAATCAGCCCCAGCATTTT.

This clonotype has only a few counts. The chain employs TRBV20-1 and TRBJ2-7; 9 bases fit TRBD2. Unmatched junction bases numbered 11, after V lost 4 bases and J lost 7 bases. The CDR3 is 14 residues long. Per the germline V gene, CDR1 is DFQATT and CDR2 is SNEGSKA (reference sequence). The CDR3 reads CSAKGGSGSYEQYF. The CDR3 region has the DNA TGCAGTGCTAAAGGGGGTAGCGGGAGTTATGAGCAGTACTTC.

There are a few counts of this clonotype. This chain joins TRBV5-6 and TRBJ2-7, with D possibly being TRBD1 (6 bases). V was trimmed by 3 bases and J by 5 bases, leaving 21 bases between them. CDR1 is SGHDT, CDR2 YYEEEE, per germline. The CDR3 runs 16 residues. CDR3: CASSSPQGRFSHEQYF. CDR3 DNA: TGTGCCAGCAGCTCCCCCCAGGGGCGTTTTTCCCACGAGCAGTACTTC.

This clonotype was seen more than once but under ten times. The V and J genes are TRBV7-3 and TRBJ2-2; 13 bases match TRBD2. CDR3 size: 18 residues. V lost 4 bases to trimming and J lost 0 bases; unmatched junction nucleotides: 5. Per germline, CDR1 SGHTA and CDR2 FQGTGA. CDR3 sequence (DNA): TGTGCCAGCAGCTATGTCGGGACTAGCGGGACGAACACCGGGGAGCTGTTTTTT. Translated, it gives CASSYVGTSGTNTGELFF.

This clonotype has a handful of counts. CDR3 residues: CSAIDAGGRFF. CDR3 DNA sequence: TGCAGTGCTATTGACGCCGGGGGGAGATTTTTT. The chain is built from TRBV20-1 and TRBJ2-2; 7 bases match TRBD2. The CDR3 length is 11 residues. V gave up 4 bases and J gave up 17 bases; unmatched junction bases: 10. Germline lookup yields CDR1 DFQATT and CDR2 SNEGSKA (reference sequence).